Presented here are 30 T cell receptor beta chains from one specimen sequenced in a study of cytomegalovirus exposure and HLA in healthy donors. Primers: 60 Vbeta forward and 13 Jbeta reverse. The method was immunoSEQ multiplex PCR; TCRdb's version includes in-frame clones alone and lacks a portion of them. Seen here are fewer than 150,000 clones, approximately 80% observed once, and the top ten hold more than 3%. Sample: PBMCs. Receptors originate from a man younger than 35 in good health and CMV-seronegative.

Points on this clone: Other DNA sequences in the sample encode the same CDR3. This chain joins TRBV30 and TRBJ1-2; 7 bases are shared with TRBD1. The V and J ends lost 3 bases and 0 bases, in that order; junction bases with no gene match: 16. The CDR3 contains 18 residues. CDR1 is GTSNPN, CDR2 SVGIG, per germline (reference sequence). The DNA of the CDR3 is TGTGCCTGGAGACTTAGAGGGGACAGCGTATTTCCTAACTATGGCTACACCTTC. Residues: CAWRLRGDSVFPNYGYTF. Full variable domain (remainder filled in from reference TRBV30 and TRBJ1-2): SQTIHQWPATLVQPVGSPLSLECTVEGTSNPNLYWYRQAAGRGLQLLFYSVGIGQISSEVPQNLSASRPQDRQFILSSKKLLLSDSGFYLCAWRLRGDSVFPNYGYTFGSGTRLTVV.

The CDR3: CASSLGEGSHGYTF. CDR3 coding DNA: TGTGCCAGCAGTTTAGGAGAGGGCTCCCATGGCTACACCTTC. The genes are TRBV28 and TRBJ1-2; D remains unclear. V was pared by 2 bases and J by 6 bases, with 13 bases between. The germline V gene encodes CDR1 MDHEN and CDR2 SYDVKM. The CDR3 totals 14 residues.

The rearrangement joins TRBV28 to TRBJ2-1; the match to TRBD1 covers 11 bases. CDR1 and CDR2 from the germline V gene are MDHEN and SYDVKM. Trimming at V came to 6 bases and at J to 4 bases, leaving 5 bases not matched to a gene. This CDR3 region has 15 residues. The CDR3 sequence: CASRLGTGGYNEQFF. The CDR3 DNA reads TGTGCCAGCAGGCTGGGGACAGGGGGTTACAATGAGCAGTTCTTC.

V usage is TRBV7-8 and J usage is TRBJ1-5, with D perhaps TRBD1 (5 bases). Germline CDR1 and CDR2: SGHVS and FQNEAQ. The CDR3 spans 15 residues. V dropped 1 base and J dropped 3 bases, with 10 bases sitting between them. In DNA form, the CDR3 reads TGTGCCAGCAGCTTAGAACGGGGGGTCAATCAGCCCCAGCATTTT. It encodes CASSLERGVNQPQHF.

The V gene is TRBV6-5, the J gene TRBJ2-2, with TRBD1 matching over 7 bases. CDR3 length equals 14 residues. The germline V gene encodes CDR1 MNHEY and CDR2 SVGAGI. After removal of 6 bases from V and 3 bases from J, the junction contained 4 bases not matched to a gene. CDR3 sequence (DNA): TGTGCCAGCAGGAGACAGGGCGACACCGGGGAGCTGTTTTTT. Protein sequence: CASRRQGDTGELFF.

The V gene is TRBV27, the J gene TRBJ1-1; D call uncertain. The CDR3 has 15 residues. V was cut by 9 bases and J by 5 bases, with 22 bases left in between. The germline V gene has CDR1 MNHEY and CDR2 SMNVEV (reference sequence). In DNA, the CDR3 is TGTGCCAGTAGAAACATACTGGAACGGGAAACTGAAGCTTTCTTT. It codes for CASRNILERETEAFF.

This clone was recorded a few times. This chain joins TRBV7-9 and TRBJ1-2; 10 bases are shared with TRBD1. J lost 4 bases, V lost 0 bases, and 5 bases had no gene match. The germline CDR1 and CDR2 sequences are SEHNR and FQNEAQ (reference sequence). CDR3 size: 16 residues. The CDR3 bases are TGTGCCAGCAGCTTAGCCGGGACAGGGGTGGGCTATGGCTACACCTTC. Its protein is CASSLAGTGVGYGYTF.

This chain uses TRBV13 with TRBJ1-6, with 8 positions matching TRBD1. The CDR3 extends over 14 amino acids. V gave up 6 bases and J gave up 9 bases; unmatched junction bases: 7. Germline CDR1 reads PRHDT; CDR2 reads FYEKMQ (reference sequence). CDR3 sequence (DNA): TGTGCCAGCAGATCAGGGGGCGTCGGTTCACCCCTCCACTTT. Translated, it gives CASRSGGVGSPLHF.

V and J are TRBV6-5 and TRBJ2-7; the D gene is possibly TRBD2 (6 bases). V lost 8 bases and J lost 4, with 15 bases in between. This CDR3 is 13 amino acids long. Germline V gene data show CDR1 as MNHEY and CDR2 as SVGAGI. The CDR3 nucleotides are TGTGCCAGCGGGGGAGGAGGCCTTTACGAGCAGTACTTC. Its translation is CASGGGGLYEQYF.

This clone was found once. V and J are TRBV28 and TRBJ1-1, with D perhaps matching TRBD1 (5 bases). The CDR3 covers 14 residues. V lost 2 bases and J 4 bases, leaving 11 bases between the germline ends. The germline V gene has CDR1 MDHEN and CDR2 SYDVKM. The CDR3 region is CASSLQGQGTEAFF. The CDR3 DNA sequence: TGTGCCAGCAGTTTACAGGGCCAGGGCACTGAAGCTTTCTTT.

This clone has a single count. The J gene is TRBJ2-7, the V gene TRBV7-9; 11 bases are shared with TRBD2. The CDR3 length is 19 residues. V lost 0 bases and J lost 1; bases outside the gene matches: 11. From germline, CDR1 is SEHNR and CDR2 FQNEAQ (reference sequence). CDR3 amino acids: CASSLAGVSGRAGSYEQYF. DNA of the CDR3: TGTGCCAGCAGCTTAGCCGGTGTTAGCGGGAGGGCCGGGTCCTACGAGCAGTACTTC.

This clone was counted once. This rearrangement joins TRBV9 to TRBJ2-7; 7 positions match TRBD1. Per germline, CDR1 SGDLS and CDR2 YYNGEE. There are 15 residues in the CDR3. V lost 3 bases to trimming and J lost 3 bases; unmatched junction nucleotides: 9. The CDR3 sequence is CASSAGEGQNYEQYF. The DNA of the CDR3 is TGTGCCAGCAGCGCTGGAGAGGGACAGAACTACGAGCAGTACTTC.

The chain joins TRBV7-2 to TRBJ2-2; 8 positions match TRBD2. The V gene's germline CDR1 is SGHTA and CDR2 FQGNSA. This CDR3 has 17 residues. The V segment lost 7 bases and the J segment 4 bases; nucleotides outside the gene matches: 14. The CDR3 sequence: CASTPLGGGTGTGELFF. DNA of the CDR3: TGTGCCAGCACCCCACTCGGGGGGGGAACGGGCACCGGGGAGCTGTTTTTT.

The chain couples TRBV9 to TRBJ2-1; 7 positions match TRBD2. The CDR3 is 17 residues long. The ends lost 3 bases at V and 7 bases at J; junction bases unmatched: 16. Germline CDR1 is SGDLS and CDR2 is YYNGEE. Here the CDR3 DNA reads TGTGCCAGCAGCGCCCGTCACGTGGGAGGGAATAAAAATGAGCAGTTCTTC. Its translation is CASSARHVGGNKNEQFF.

This CDR3 reads CASSKRGGPYEQYF. CDR3 nucleotides: TGTGCCAGCAGTAAACGCGGGGGCCCCTACGAGCAGTACTTC. The genes are TRBV6-5 and TRBJ2-7; D possibly corresponds to TRBD2 (7 bases). V shed 5 bases and J shed 2 bases, with 13 bases lying between them. CDR1 is MNHEY and CDR2 is SVGAGI in the germline V gene. This CDR3 region has 14 residues.

This clone was counted a few times. V and J are TRBV6-1 and TRBJ2-5; TRBD1 is a possible D gene (5 bases). Germline V lookup: CDR1 MNHNS, CDR2 SASEGT. The CDR3 consists of 15 residues. V lost 1 base, J lost 4 bases, and 13 bases lay in between. CDR3 in amino acids: CASSEVWGSLETQYF. The CDR3 DNA sequence: TGTGCCAGCAGTGAAGTTTGGGGCAGCTTAGAGACCCAGTACTTC.

This clone was seen more than once but under ten times. This chain connects TRBV6-1 to TRBJ1-1; D remains ambiguous. CDR1 and CDR2 from the germline V gene are MNHNS and SASEGT. V gave up 4 bases and J gave up 1 base, with 7 bases separating them. The CDR3 has 13 residues. In nucleotides, the CDR3 is TGTGCCAGCAGTGTAATCGGGAACACTGAAGCTTTCTTT. Translating it yields CASSVIGNTEAFF.

This chain links TRBV27 with TRBJ1-6, with D tentatively TRBD1 (5 bases). Looked up from germline, CDR1 is MNHEY and CDR2 is SMNVEV (reference sequence). CDR3 length equals 14 residues. V shed 8 bases and J shed 7 bases, with 15 bases lying between them. The CDR3 DNA reads TGTGCCAGCCGCCGCCGGGGACTAAATTCACCCCTCCACTTT. Protein sequence: CASRRRGLNSPLHF.

The chain recombines TRBV7-6 with TRBJ2-5; D is uncertain. The germline V gene encodes CDR1 SGHVS and CDR2 FNYEAQ. The CDR3 consists of 17 residues. The V and J ends lost 5 bases and 1 base respectively, with 20 bases between them. The CDR3, as DNA: TGTGCCAGCAGCCCCAACTCCGTGCAGACATCCCAAGAGACCCAGTACTTC. Protein product: CASSPNSVQTSQETQYF.

Of note for this clone: A junction end diverges from the germline sequence, so it may reflect a read error. This sequence joins TRBV19 and TRBJ1-1, with 8 bases that match TRBD1. This CDR3 is built from 18 residues. The germline V gene has CDR1 LNHDA and CDR2 SQIVND (reference sequence). CDR3 DNA sequence: TGTGCCAGTAGTATAGGGCCGGGACAGGTGGGCCCTAACACTGAAGCTCTCTTT. Translated: CASSIGPGQVGPNTEALF.

This rearrangement joins TRBV29-1 to TRBJ2-1; 11 nucleotides agree with TRBD2. Germline assignment: CDR1 SQVTM and CDR2 ANQGSEA. The CDR3 is made up of 16 amino acids. V shed 1 base, J shed 1 base, and the junction held 3 bases outside the gene matches. CDR3 bases: TGCAGCGTTGAAGGGGGGACTAGCGGTTCCTACAATGAGCAGTTCTTC. Translation: CSVEGGTSGSYNEQFF.

In regard to this clone: At one end the junction does not follow the germline gene, possibly because of a read error. Other DNA sequences of this sample code for an identical CDR3. The chain couples TRBV4-1 to TRBJ2-1; weak D call: TRBD1 (6 bases). Germline V gene sequence: CDR1 MGHRA, CDR2 YSYEKL. This CDR3 region has 15 residues. Here the CDR3 DNA reads TGCGCCAGCAGCCAAGATCGTGGACAGTACAATGAGCAATTCTTC. Translating gives CASSQDRGQYNEQFF.

The CDR3 DNA follows: TGCGCCAGCAGCATAGGGTCTCGGGACGGGGAGCTGTTTTTT. The encoded protein is CASSIGSRDGELFF. This chain connects TRBV5-1 to TRBJ2-2; maybe TRBD2 (5 bases). CDR1 is SGHRS, CDR2 YFSETQ, per germline. Trimming stripped 4 bases from V and 7 bases from J, with 14 bases between. There are 14 residues in the CDR3.

The chain has TRBV4-1 and TRBJ2-7; D remains unclear. This CDR3 region has 15 residues. Germline V lookup: CDR1 MGHRA, CDR2 YSYEKL. The V and J ends lost 0 bases and 0 bases respectively, with 9 bases between them. For the CDR3, the DNA is TGCGCCAGCAGCCAAGACCCACGAGGCTCCTACGAGCAGTACTTC. Amino acids: CASSQDPRGSYEQYF.

The rearrangement links TRBV6-5 to TRBJ2-3; 8 bases are a match to TRBD1. Per the germline V gene, CDR1 is MNHEY and CDR2 is SVGAGI. The trim removed 4 bases at V and 1 base at J, leaving 4 bases unmatched. The CDR3 sequence is 15 residues long. CDR3 in amino acids: CASSFQGAGTDTQYF. The CDR3, as DNA: TGTGCCAGCAGTTTTCAGGGGGCTGGCACAGATACGCAGTATTTT.

The chain joins TRBV19 to TRBJ1-5, with a weak D call TRBD1 (5 bases). The V gene lost 5 bases and the J gene lost 0 bases, with 14 bases spanning the gap. The CDR3 loop spans 16 amino acids. CDR1 and CDR2 from the germline V gene are LNHDA and SQIVND (reference sequence). The chain's CDR3 is CASSRTGLYSNQPQHF. As DNA, the CDR3 is TGTGCCAGTAGTCGGACGGGACTTTATAGCAATCAGCCCCAGCATTTT.

V gene TRBV9 combines with J gene TRBJ2-1; tentatively, D is TRBD2 (5 bases). This CDR3 contains 13 residues. V gave up 4 bases and J gave up 9 bases, with 14 bases separating them. Germline CDR1 SGDLS, CDR2 YYNGEE. CDR3 nucleotides: TGTGCCAGCAGCTTTAGCCCTCGGGGTGAGCAGTTCTTC. This translates into CASSFSPRGEQFF.

The rearrangement links TRBV5-6 to TRBJ1-4; D perhaps matches TRBD1 (5 bases). CDR1 SGHDT and CDR2 YYEEEE come from the germline V gene. This CDR3 comprises 14 residues. The ends were cut back, 0 bases at V and 4 bases at J, with 7 bases in the middle. CDR3 sequence: CASSLGGGNEKLFF. In DNA, the CDR3 is TGTGCCAGCAGCTTGGGCGGGGGTAATGAAAAACTGTTTTTT. Using reference TRBV5-6 and TRBJ1-4 for the parts outside the CDR3, the full variable domain is DAGVTQSPTHLIKTRGQQVTLRCSPKSGHDTVSWYQQALGQGPQFIFQYYEEEERQRGNFPDRFSGHQFPNYSSELNVNALLLGDSALYLCASSLGGGNEKLFFGSGTQLSVL.

A few counts support this clone. The V gene is TRBV28, the J gene TRBJ1-3, with 9 nucleotides matching TRBD1. The CDR3 length is 16 residues. Per germline, CDR1 MDHEN and CDR2 SYDVKM. V lost 5 bases, J lost 6 bases, and 11 bases stayed unmatched. CDR3 sequence: CASSPPSGQGINTIYF. CDR3 nucleotide sequence: TGTGCCAGCAGTCCCCCGTCGGGACAGGGAATAAACACCATATATTTT.

This clone was seen a few times. The chain combines TRBV4-1 with TRBJ2-7, with D possibly TRBD2 on 6 matching bases. The CDR3 contains 14 residues. Germline V gives CDR1 MGHRA, CDR2 YSYEKL. The ends were cut back, 6 bases at V and 6 bases at J, with 18 bases in the middle. CDR3 region: CASRPAGRLSEQYF. The DNA of the CDR3 is TGCGCCAGCAGGCCCGCAGGGAGGTTATCCGAGCAGTACTTC.